One sample yielded the 2 T cell receptor beta chains listed below, sequenced in a study of T cells in Graves' hyperthyroidism and ophthalmopathy. Researchers took RNA transcripts and amplified the TCR beta CDR3 regions from them. A set of HTBI primers served as the primers for a first-round RT-PCR of the TCR CDR3. A single record per CDR3 protein comes from TCRdb applying MiXCR to the multiplex PCR reads. Of 200,000 to 250,000 distinct CDR3 sequences in the sample, 17% are singletons; the top ten hold 50%. The material sequenced was blood. These receptors originate from a man between 50 and 59 years old with Graves' hyperthyroidism.

This clonotype has only a few counts. This chain uses TRBV14 with TRBJ2-1; TRBD2 aligns across 11 bases. From germline, CDR1 is SGHDN and CDR2 FVKESK. The CDR3 totals 18 residues. The V gene end was trimmed by 1 base and the J gene end by 8 bases; junction bases not matched to a gene: 13. CDR3: CASSQAPWGSGRVDEQFF. CDR3 nucleotides: TGTGCCAGCAGCCAAGCTCCGTGGGGTAGCGGGAGGGTTGATGAGCAGTTCTTC.

This clonotype was found once. The final CDR3 position lacks the conserved phenylalanine or tryptophan, pointing to a likely read error. The chain couples TRBV29-1 to TRBJ2-7; no clear D. The CDR3 spans 13 residues. The V and J ends lost 0 bases and 2 bases respectively, with 8 bases between them. In germline, CDR1 is SQVTM, CDR2 ANQGSEA. The CDR3 spells CSVEDMATYEQYS. Here the CDR3 DNA reads TGCAGCGTTGAAGATATGGCTACCTACGAGCAGTACTCC.